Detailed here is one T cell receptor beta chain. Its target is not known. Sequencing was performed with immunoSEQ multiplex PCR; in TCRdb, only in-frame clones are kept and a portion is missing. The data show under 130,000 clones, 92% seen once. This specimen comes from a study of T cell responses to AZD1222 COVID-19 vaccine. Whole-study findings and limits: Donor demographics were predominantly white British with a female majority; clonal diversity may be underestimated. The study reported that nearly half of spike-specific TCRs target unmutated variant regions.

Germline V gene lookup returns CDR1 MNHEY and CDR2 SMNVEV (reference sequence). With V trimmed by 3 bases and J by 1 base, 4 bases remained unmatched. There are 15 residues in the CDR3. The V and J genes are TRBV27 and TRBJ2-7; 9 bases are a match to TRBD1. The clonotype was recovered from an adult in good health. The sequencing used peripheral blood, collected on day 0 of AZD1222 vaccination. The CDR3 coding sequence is TGTGCCAGCAGTTTTATGGGACAGGGATCCTACGAGCAGTACTTC. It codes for CASSFMGQGSYEQYF.